Listed below are T cell receptor beta chains from one sample, sequenced in a study of vaccination and CD4 T cells after COVID-19. Their antigens remain unidentified. TCRdb fed the PCR reads into MiXCR, producing one record per CDR3 protein. The data show 15,000 or so distinct CDR3 sequences, 50% to 65% seen once. Sequenced material: CD4+ T cells from blood, cultured in vitro. Receptor source: a human donor who had recovered from COVID-19. Each CDR3 is given without its conserved first and last residue. The order of the fields is V gene, J gene, CDR3 protein.

TRBV6-5	TRBJ1-2	ASSYSGAVSGYGYT
TRBV19	TRBJ1-1	ASSNWGFTEAF
TRBV5-4	TRBJ1-6	ASSLDPGNSPLH
TRBV6-5	TRBJ1-2	ASSYYGGESYGYT
TRBV7-6	TRBJ2-5	ASSLTVQGGETQY
TRBV12-3/TRBV12-4	TRBJ1-2	ASRQTGLSNYGYT
TRBV20-1	TRBJ2-7	SARDPDWEQY
TRBV3-1	TRBJ2-2	ASNRGGQGTGELF
TRBV6-1	TRBJ1-2	ASGSESTAVVAGYT
TRBV27	TRBJ1-6	ASSFWNSPLH
TRBV7-9	TRBJ2-5	ASSLSSGGPGGETQY
TRBV6-1	TRBJ1-1	ASRPGPFVRAF
TRBV7-2	TRBJ2-1	ASSWPPGVGSYNEQF
TRBV6-1	TRBJ1-3	ASRSYGRRAAGNTIY
TRBV7-2	TRBJ1-3	ASSLVAGNTIY
TRBV6-5	TRBJ1-1	ASRYGGSNTEAF
TRBV15	TRBJ2-5	ATSSGTTTEGETQY
TRBV7-2	TRBJ1-1	ASSLRTGGGTEAF
TRBV29-1	TRBJ2-3	SVVGKQGTDTQY
TRBV20-1	TRBJ2-7	SATQSGRSYEQY
TRBV20-1	TRBJ2-7	SARGAFDYEQY
TRBV20-1	TRBJ1-2	SARDGQVPSNYGYT
TRBV20-1	TRBJ1-6	SARPGQSFYNSPLH
TRBV6-5	TRBJ1-2	ASSFQGANYGYT
TRBV20-1	TRBJ1-2	SARDQFGTGNGYT
TRBV20-1	TRBJ2-7	SARDTGSKQY
TRBV7-2	TRBJ1-1	ASSLTHGKGSEAF
TRBV20-1	TRBJ2-3	SARPPRHPTDTQY
TRBV24-1	TRBJ2-3	ATKGAGYDTQY
TRBV7-3	TRBJ2-3	ASSLTGSPSTDTQY